This T cell receptor beta chain comes out of a study of cytomegalovirus exposure and HLA in healthy donors. Study context: There were over 350 genotyped donors. Of these, 81% fell in the genetic ancestry cluster associated with self-reported Caucasian donors. Whole-study findings and limits: Reportedly, a later analysis found an Asian-associated ancestry cluster had fewer N-insertions than the approximately 670-donor mean. When analyzed later, a missense DCLRE1C variant was found to be linked to TCR beta V- and J-gene trimming.

As concerns this clone: Its antigen is currently unknown.

13 Jbeta primers and 60 Vbeta primers were used for the PCR. Assay: immunoSEQ multiplex PCR; the TCRdb copy retains only in-frame clones and omits some. The repertoire holds 100,000 to 150,000 clones, with roughly 8.3% as singletons. Germline values: CDR1 LNHDA, CDR2 SQIVND (reference sequence). There are 15 residues in the CDR3. Trimming pared 7 bases from V and 0 bases from J, leaving 14 bases between. The sequencing sample was made of PBMCs. The genes are TRBV19 and TRBJ2-3, with D maybe TRBD1 (5 bases). The sequence came from a man aged 35 to 55 in good health and CMV-seronegative. CDR3 DNA: TGTGCCAGTACCACGACAGCATCTAGCACAGATACGCAGTATTTT. Translated: CASTTTASSTDTQYF.